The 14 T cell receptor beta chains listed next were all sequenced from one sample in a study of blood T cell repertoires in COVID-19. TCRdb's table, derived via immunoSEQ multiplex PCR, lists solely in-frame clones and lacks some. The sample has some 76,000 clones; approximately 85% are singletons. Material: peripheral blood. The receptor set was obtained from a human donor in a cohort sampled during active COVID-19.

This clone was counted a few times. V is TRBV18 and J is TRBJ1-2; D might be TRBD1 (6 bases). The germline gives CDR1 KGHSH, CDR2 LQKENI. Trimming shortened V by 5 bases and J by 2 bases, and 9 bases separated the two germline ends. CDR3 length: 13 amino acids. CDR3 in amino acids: CASSTGLNYGYTF. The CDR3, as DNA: TGTGCCAGCTCAACAGGGTTGAACTATGGCTACACCTTC. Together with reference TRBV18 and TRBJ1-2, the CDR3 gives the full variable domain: NAGVMQNPRHLVRRRGQEARLRCSPMKGHSHVYWYRQLPEEGLKFMVYLQKENIIDESGMPKERFSAEFPKEGPSILRIQQVVRGDSAAYFCASSTGLNYGYTFGSGTRLTVV.

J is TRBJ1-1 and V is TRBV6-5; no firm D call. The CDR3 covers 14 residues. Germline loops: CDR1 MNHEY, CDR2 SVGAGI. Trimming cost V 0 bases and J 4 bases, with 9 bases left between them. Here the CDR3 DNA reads TGTGCCAGCAGTTACTCGGGCGGGAGCACTGAAGCTTTCTTT. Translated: CASSYSGGSTEAFF.

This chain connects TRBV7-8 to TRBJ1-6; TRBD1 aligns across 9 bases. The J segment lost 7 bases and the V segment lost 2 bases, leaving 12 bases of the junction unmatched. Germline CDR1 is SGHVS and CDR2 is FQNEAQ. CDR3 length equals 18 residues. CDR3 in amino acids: CASSLLGGTGQGNSPLHF. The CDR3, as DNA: TGTGCCAGCAGCTTACTAGGGGGGACAGGGCAGGGGAATTCACCCCTCCACTTT.

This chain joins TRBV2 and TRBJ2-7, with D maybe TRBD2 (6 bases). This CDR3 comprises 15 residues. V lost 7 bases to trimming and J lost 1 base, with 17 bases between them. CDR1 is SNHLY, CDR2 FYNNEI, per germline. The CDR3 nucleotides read TGTGCCAGCACCCGGGACTTTGGGGGATCCTACGAGCAGTACTTC. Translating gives CASTRDFGGSYEQYF.

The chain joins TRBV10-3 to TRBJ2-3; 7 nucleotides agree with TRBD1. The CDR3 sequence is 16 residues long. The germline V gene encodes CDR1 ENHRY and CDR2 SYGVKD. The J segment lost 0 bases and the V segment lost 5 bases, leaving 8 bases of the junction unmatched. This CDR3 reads CAISWGTAASTDTQYF. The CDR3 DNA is TGTGCCATCAGTTGGGGGACAGCCGCTAGCACAGATACGCAGTATTTT.

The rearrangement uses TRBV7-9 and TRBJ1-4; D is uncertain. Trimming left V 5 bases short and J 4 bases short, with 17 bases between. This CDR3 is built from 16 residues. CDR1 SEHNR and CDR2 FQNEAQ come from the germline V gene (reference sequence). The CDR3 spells CASSPTMPGNNEKLFF. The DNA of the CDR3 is TGTGCCAGCAGCCCTACCATGCCGGGTAATAATGAAAAACTGTTTTTT.

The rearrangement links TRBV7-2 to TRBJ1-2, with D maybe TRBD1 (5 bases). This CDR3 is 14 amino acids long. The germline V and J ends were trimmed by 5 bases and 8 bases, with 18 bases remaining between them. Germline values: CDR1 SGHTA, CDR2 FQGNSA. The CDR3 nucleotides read TGTGCCAGCAGCCGGGGGAGCTGGGACGGGGGCTACACCTTC. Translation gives CASSRGSWDGGYTF.

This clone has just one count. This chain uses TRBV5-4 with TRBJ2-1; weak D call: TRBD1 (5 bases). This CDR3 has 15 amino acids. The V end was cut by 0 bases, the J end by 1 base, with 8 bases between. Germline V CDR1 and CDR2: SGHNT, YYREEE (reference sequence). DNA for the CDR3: TGTGCCAGCAGCTTGGGGGGCCCTTCCTACAATGAGCAGTTCTTC. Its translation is CASSLGGPSYNEQFF. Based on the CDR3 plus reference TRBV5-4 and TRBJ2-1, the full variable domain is ETGVTQSPTHLIKTRGQQVTLRCSSQSGHNTVSWYQQALGQGPQFIFQYYREEENGRGNFPPRFSGLQFPNYSSELNVNALELDDSALYLCASSLGGPSYNEQFFGPGTRLTVL.

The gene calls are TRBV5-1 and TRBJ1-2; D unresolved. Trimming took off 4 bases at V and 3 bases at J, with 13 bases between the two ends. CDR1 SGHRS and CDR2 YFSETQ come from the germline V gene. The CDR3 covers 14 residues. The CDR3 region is CASSDPSEDYGYTF. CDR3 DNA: TGCGCCAGCAGCGACCCCTCGGAGGACTATGGCTACACCTTC.

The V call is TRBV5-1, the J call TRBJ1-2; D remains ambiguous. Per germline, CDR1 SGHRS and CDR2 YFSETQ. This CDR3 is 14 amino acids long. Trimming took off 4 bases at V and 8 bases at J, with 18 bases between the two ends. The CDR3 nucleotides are TGCGCCAGCAGCACCCGGACCGGGGAAAGGGGCTACACCTTC. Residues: CASSTRTGERGYTF.

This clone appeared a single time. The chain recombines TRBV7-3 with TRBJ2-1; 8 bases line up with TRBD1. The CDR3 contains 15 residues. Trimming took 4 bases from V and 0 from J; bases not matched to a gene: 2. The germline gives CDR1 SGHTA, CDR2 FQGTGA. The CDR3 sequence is CASSWDRSSYNEQFF. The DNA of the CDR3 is TGTGCCAGCAGCTGGGACAGGAGCTCCTACAATGAGCAGTTCTTC.

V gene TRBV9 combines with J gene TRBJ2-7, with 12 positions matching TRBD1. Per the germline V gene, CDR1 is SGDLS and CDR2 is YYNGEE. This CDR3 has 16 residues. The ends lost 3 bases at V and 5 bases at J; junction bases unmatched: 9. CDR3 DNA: TGTGCCAGCAGCGCGGGACAGGGGGCTCCCCTTCACGAGCAGTACTTC. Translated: CASSAGQGAPLHEQYF.

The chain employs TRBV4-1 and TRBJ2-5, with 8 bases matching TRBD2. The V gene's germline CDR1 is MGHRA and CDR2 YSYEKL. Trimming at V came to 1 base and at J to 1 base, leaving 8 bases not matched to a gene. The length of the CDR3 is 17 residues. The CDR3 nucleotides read TGCGCCAGCAGCCAAGTCCCGGGGGGGCTCATCCAAGAGACCCAGTACTTC. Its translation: CASSQVPGGLIQETQYF.

The CDR3 sequence: CASSFKGDPYGTEAFF. The CDR3 DNA reads as TGTGCCAGCAGCTTCAAGGGGGACCCATACGGCACTGAAGCTTTCTTT. The chain employs TRBV9 and TRBJ1-1, with a possible D match to TRBD1 (6 bases). The CDR3 extends over 16 amino acids. Trimming took off 4 bases at V and 4 bases at J, with 20 bases between the two ends. CDR1 is SGDLS and CDR2 is YYNGEE in the germline V gene.